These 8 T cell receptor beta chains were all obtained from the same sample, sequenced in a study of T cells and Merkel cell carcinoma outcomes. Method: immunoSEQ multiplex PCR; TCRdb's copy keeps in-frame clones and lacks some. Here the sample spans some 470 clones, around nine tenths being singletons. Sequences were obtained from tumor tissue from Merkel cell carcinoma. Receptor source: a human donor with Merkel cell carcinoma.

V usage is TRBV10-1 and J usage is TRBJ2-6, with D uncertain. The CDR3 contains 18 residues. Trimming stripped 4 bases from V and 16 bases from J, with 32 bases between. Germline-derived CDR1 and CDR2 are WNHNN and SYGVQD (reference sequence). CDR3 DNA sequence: TGCGCCAGCAGTGGATCTCTAAATCGCACAAAGTCGGGCCAACGTCTGACTTTC. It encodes CASSGSLNRTKSGQRLTF.

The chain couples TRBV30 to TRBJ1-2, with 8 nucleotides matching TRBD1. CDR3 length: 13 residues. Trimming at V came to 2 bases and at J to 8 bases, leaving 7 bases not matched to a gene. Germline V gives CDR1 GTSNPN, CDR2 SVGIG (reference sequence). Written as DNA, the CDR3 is TGTGCCTGGAGTCGGAGCAGGGGGCAAGGCTACACCTTC. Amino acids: CAWSRSRGQGYTF.

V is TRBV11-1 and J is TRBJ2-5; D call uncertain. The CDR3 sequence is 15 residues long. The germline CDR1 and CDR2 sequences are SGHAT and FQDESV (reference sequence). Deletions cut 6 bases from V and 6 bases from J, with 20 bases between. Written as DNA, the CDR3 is TGTGCCAGCAGTTACGGACGGATTAATCCTAAGACCCAGTACTTC. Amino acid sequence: CASSYGRINPKTQYF.

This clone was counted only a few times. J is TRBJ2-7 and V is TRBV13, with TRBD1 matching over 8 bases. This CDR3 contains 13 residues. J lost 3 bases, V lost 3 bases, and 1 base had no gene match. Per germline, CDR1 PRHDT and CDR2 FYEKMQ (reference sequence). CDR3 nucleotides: TGTGCCAGCAGCTTCACAGGGGGCTACGAGCAGTACTTC. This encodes CASSFTGGYEQYF. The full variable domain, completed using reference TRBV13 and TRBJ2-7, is AAGVIQSPRHLIKEKRETATLKCYPIPRHDTVYWYQQGPGQDPQFLISFYEKMQSDKGSIPDRFSAQQFSDYHSELNMSSLELGDSALYFCASSFTGGYEQYFGPGTRLTVT.

Here the CDR3 reads CASSPPQWNTGELFF. As DNA, the CDR3 is TGTGCCAGCAGCCCACCCCAGTGGAACACCGGGGAGCTGTTTTTT. This chain links TRBV5-6 with TRBJ2-2; unclear D gene. The germline V gene encodes CDR1 SGHDT and CDR2 YYEEEE. The CDR3 is 15 amino acids. Trimming pared 4 bases from V and 1 base from J, leaving 11 bases between.

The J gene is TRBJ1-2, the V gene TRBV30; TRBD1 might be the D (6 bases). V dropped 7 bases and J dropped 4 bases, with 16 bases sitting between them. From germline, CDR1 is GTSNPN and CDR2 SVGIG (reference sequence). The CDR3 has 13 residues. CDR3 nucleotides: TGTGCCTCCCACAGGGTGGATAGCTATGGCTACACCTTC. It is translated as CASHRVDSYGYTF.

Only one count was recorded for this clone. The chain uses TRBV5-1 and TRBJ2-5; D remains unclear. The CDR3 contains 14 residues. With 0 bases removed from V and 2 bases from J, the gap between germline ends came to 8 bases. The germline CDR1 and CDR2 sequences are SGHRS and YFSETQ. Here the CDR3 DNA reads TGCGCCAGCAGCTTGGAAGCAGCTCAAGAGACCCAGTACTTC. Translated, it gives CASSLEAAQETQYF. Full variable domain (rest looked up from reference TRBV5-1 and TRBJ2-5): KAGVTQTPRYLIKTRGQQVTLSCSPISGHRSVSWYQQTPGQGLQFLFEYFSETQRNKGNFPGRFSGRQFSNSRSEMNVSTLELGDSALYLCASSLEAAQETQYFGPGTRLLVL.

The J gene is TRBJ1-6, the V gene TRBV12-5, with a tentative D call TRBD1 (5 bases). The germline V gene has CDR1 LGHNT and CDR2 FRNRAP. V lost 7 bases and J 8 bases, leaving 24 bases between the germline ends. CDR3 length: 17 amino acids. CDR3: CASDHGGTATPYSPLHF. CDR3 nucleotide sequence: TGTGCTAGTGACCACGGGGGGACTGCGACCCCATATTCACCCCTCCACTTT.